Below are 6 T cell receptor beta chains sequenced from a single sample in a study of cytomegalovirus exposure and HLA in healthy donors. Primers: 60 Vbeta forward and 13 Jbeta reverse. The protocol was immunoSEQ multiplex PCR, while the TCRdb copy is restricted to in-frame clones and leaves out a portion. The sample is made up of 100,000 to 150,000 clones, and the top ten hold under 1.3% of it. Source material: PBMCs. These receptors all stem from a man aged 18 to 35 in good health and CMV-seronegative.

The chain joins TRBV19 to TRBJ1-4, with TRBD1 as a possible D gene (5 bases). Germline lookup yields CDR1 LNHDA and CDR2 SQIVND (reference sequence). This CDR3 comprises 14 residues. V dropped 5 bases and J dropped 1 base, with 8 bases sitting between them. The CDR3 sequence: CASSLGQTNEKLFF. DNA of the CDR3: TGTGCCAGTAGTCTGGGGCAAACTAATGAAAAACTGTTTTTT.

This chain connects TRBV19 to TRBJ1-1; weak D call: TRBD1 (5 bases). Germline lookup yields CDR1 LNHDA and CDR2 SQIVND (reference sequence). CDR3 length equals 15 residues. V lost 7 bases, J lost 0 bases, and 15 bases lay in between. CDR3 residues: CASMRPGRMNTEAFF. The CDR3 region has the DNA TGTGCCAGTATGCGGCCAGGGAGGATGAACACTGAAGCTTTCTTT.

The chain uses TRBV27 and TRBJ2-7, with D possibly being TRBD2 (7 bases). Germline-derived CDR1 and CDR2 are MNHEY and SMNVEV (reference sequence). The CDR3 length is 14 residues. V was shortened by 2 bases and J by 3 bases, with 11 bases between the two germline ends. The CDR3 nucleotides read TGTGCCAGCAGTTTACGGGGGGCAGTCTACGAGCAGTACTTC. Its translation: CASSLRGAVYEQYF.

The CDR3 here is CASVYSKIGRGWPQHF. The DNA for the CDR3 is TGTGCCAGCGTGTACTCCAAGATCGGACGGGGGTGGCCCCAGCATTTT. The chain combines TRBV25-1 with TRBJ1-5; D perhaps matches TRBD1 (5 bases). The ends were cut back, 8 bases at V and 9 bases at J, with 26 bases in the middle. This CDR3 is 16 amino acids long. Germline V gene lookup returns CDR1 MGHDK and CDR2 SYGVNS.

This chain uses TRBV11-2 with TRBJ1-2; unclear D gene. The CDR3 is made up of 12 amino acids. V was pared by 2 bases and J by 4 bases, with 5 bases between. The germline V gene encodes CDR1 SGHAT and CDR2 FQNNGV. As DNA, the CDR3 is TGTGCCAGCAGCTTATTACTCTATGGCTACACCTTC. This translates into CASSLLLYGYTF.

The chain has TRBV6-1 and TRBJ1-2; 9 positions agree with TRBD1. Per the germline V gene, CDR1 is MNHNS and CDR2 is SASEGT. This CDR3 has 17 amino acids. J lost 1 base, V lost 4 bases, and 10 bases had no gene match. The chain's CDR3 is CASSVEVGQGFNYGYTF. For the CDR3, the DNA is TGTGCCAGCAGTGTAGAGGTGGGACAGGGATTTAACTATGGCTACACCTTC.